Sequencing of this T cell receptor beta chain was carried out in a study of regulatory T cells in long-lasting Graves disease. The study's findings and limits: Persistent patients had a count of shared public clonotypes (about 2,700) that exceeded that of new patients (966).

The V end lost 6 bases, the J end lost 4 bases, and 15 bases lay between the germline ends. CDR3 length equals 14 residues. The V gene's germline CDR1 is MNHEY and CDR2 SVGEGT. Building of the TCR beta libraries involved iRepertoire HTBI primers and Arm-PCR of CDR3 regions. One entry per CDR3 protein, called by TCRdb with MiXCR from the multiplex PCR reads. The data contain more than 300,000 distinct CDR3 sequences, approximately 10% of them singletons. The time point: newly diagnosed GD, antithyroid drugs for less than 3 months. TCR sequences were obtained from RNA taken from PBMCs. Into tubes containing EDTA, approximately 9 milliliters of peripheral blood were drawn. As regards this clonotype: Its antigen is currently unknown.

These records were also assigned to another study, of T cells in Graves' hyperthyroidism and ophthalmopathy.

The genes are TRBV6-2 or TRBV6-3 and TRBJ2-5; no firm D call. This sequence originates from a woman aged 18-29 years with Graves disease. The sequencing here drew on peripheral blood mononuclear cells (PBMCs), taken at new diagnosis, from a patient treated with antithyroid drugs. Here the CDR3 DNA reads TGTGCCAGCAGACCCGACTGGAACGGAGAGACCCAGTACTTC. Translation: CASRPDWNGETQYF.